The 19 T cell receptor beta chains in this list originate from one sample, sequenced in a study of shared clonotypes between healthy human individuals. This table comes from immunoSEQ multiplex PCR, and its TCRdb copy is limited to in-frame clones, with some not included. The sample includes 450,000 to 500,000 clones, 81% of them seen just once. Sequences were obtained from PBMCs. The receptors originated from a woman in her 40s in good health. Some clones in this sample may be carry-over from other donors' samples.

The V and J genes are TRBV5-4 and TRBJ2-7; TRBD1 might be the D (6 bases). The CDR3 spans 15 residues. Trimming shortened V by 4 bases and J by 0 bases, and 14 bases separated the two germline ends. The germline CDR1 and CDR2 sequences are SGHNT and YYREEE (reference sequence). This CDR3 is CASSQTQGSSYEQYF. In DNA, the CDR3 is TGTGCCAGCAGCCAAACCCAGGGGAGCTCCTACGAGCAGTACTTC.

The V gene is TRBV30, the J gene TRBJ1-2; no firm D call. The V end was cut by 2 bases, the J end by 9 bases, with 16 bases between. The germline gives CDR1 GTSNPN, CDR2 SVGIG (reference sequence). This CDR3 has 13 residues. This CDR3 is CAWSPGHPASYTF. The CDR3, as DNA: TGTGCCTGGAGTCCAGGTCATCCAGCGAGCTACACCTTC. Filled out from reference TRBV30 and TRBJ1-2, the complete variable domain reads SQTIHQWPATLVQPVGSPLSLECTVEGTSNPNLYWYRQAAGRGLQLLFYSVGIGQISSEVPQNLSASRPQDRQFILSSKKLLLSDSGFYLCAWSPGHPASYTFGSGTRLTVV.

This clone has only a few counts. The chain links TRBV7-9 to TRBJ1-4, with a tentative D call TRBD1 (5 bases). Germline assignment: CDR1 SEHNR and CDR2 FQNEAQ (reference sequence). V was trimmed by 3 bases and J by 5 bases, leaving 10 bases between them. The CDR3 contains 14 residues. CDR3 loop: CASSFGTENEKLFF. CDR3 nucleotides: TGTGCCAGCAGCTTCGGGACCGAGAATGAAAAACTGTTTTTT.

The chain combines TRBV11-2 with TRBJ2-2, with 8 bases aligning to TRBD2. After removal of 3 bases from V and 0 bases from J, the junction contained 3 bases not matched to a gene. Germline V CDR1 and CDR2: SGHAT, FQNNGV. The CDR3 sequence is 16 residues long. CDR3 sequence: CASSFTSGSNTGELFF. As DNA, the CDR3 is TGTGCCAGCAGCTTTACTAGCGGATCGAACACCGGGGAGCTGTTTTTT.

The V and J genes are TRBV5-4 and TRBJ1-2; D possibly corresponds to TRBD1 (5 bases). The germline CDR1 and CDR2 sequences are SGHNT and YYREEE (reference sequence). The V and J ends lost 0 bases and 6 bases respectively, with 15 bases between them. The CDR3 totals 15 residues. CDR3 sequence reads: CASSLDRQGDDGYTF. The CDR3 DNA reads TGTGCCAGCAGCTTGGATCGGCAGGGAGATGATGGCTACACCTTC.

This clone was recorded only once. V is TRBV10-3 and J is TRBJ2-7; D is perhaps TRBD1 (6 bases). The CDR3 is 15 residues long. The germline gives CDR1 ENHRY, CDR2 SYGVKD. The V and J ends lost 6 bases and 0 bases respectively, with 15 bases between them. CDR3 sequence (DNA): TGTGCCATCAGCGGAACCACAGGGTCCTCCTACGAGCAGTACTTC. It is translated as CAISGTTGSSYEQYF.

This rearrangement joins TRBV4-2 to TRBJ2-3; tentatively, D is TRBD2 (6 bases). Germline V CDR1 and CDR2: LGHNA, YNFKEQ. V lost 5 bases to trimming and J lost 6 bases, with 21 bases between them. The CDR3 is 16 residues long. The CDR3 is CASSIPGRPSGDTQYF. DNA for the CDR3: TGTGCCAGCAGCATTCCGGGACGACCCAGCGGGGATACGCAGTATTTT.

This clone is a singleton in its sample. The chain links TRBV5-4 to TRBJ1-1; D is undetermined. Per germline, CDR1 SGHNT and CDR2 YYREEE (reference sequence). The ends were cut back, 1 base at V and 0 bases at J, with 7 bases in the middle. The CDR3 loop spans 14 amino acids. This CDR3 reads CASSLRDMNTEAFF. The DNA of the CDR3 is TGTGCCAGCAGCTTGCGTGATATGAACACTGAAGCTTTCTTT.

The rearrangement joins TRBV28 to TRBJ2-5; tentative D call: TRBD1 (5 bases). The CDR3 loop spans 13 amino acids. Looked up from germline, CDR1 is MDHEN and CDR2 is SYDVKM. The V end lost 7 bases, the J end lost 1 base, and 10 bases lay between the germline ends. The CDR3 bases are TGTGCCAGCAACGACAGAATCCAAGAGACCCAGTACTTC. This sequence encodes CASNDRIQETQYF.

The gene calls are TRBV6-6 and TRBJ2-7; 13 nucleotides match TRBD2. Unmatched junction bases numbered 7, after V lost 5 bases and J lost 3 bases. Germline lookup yields CDR1 MNHNY and CDR2 SVGAGI (reference sequence). The CDR3 length is 16 residues. CDR3 DNA sequence: TGTGCCAGCAGTACCCGAGGACTAGCGGGAGTCTACGAGCAGTACTTC. Translation gives CASSTRGLAGVYEQYF.

The chain couples TRBV11-2 to TRBJ2-2; D unresolved. Trimming shortened V by 5 bases and J by 9 bases, and 7 bases separated the two germline ends. CDR3 size: 11 residues. Germline-derived CDR1 and CDR2 are SGHAT and FQNNGV. Here the CDR3 reads CASSPRWELFF. The CDR3 region has the DNA TGTGCCAGCAGCCCCCGATGGGAGCTGTTTTTT.

This chain connects TRBV7-8 to TRBJ2-7; 9 bases are shared with TRBD2. The V gene's germline CDR1 is SGHVS and CDR2 FQNEAQ. J was trimmed by 3 bases and V by 0 bases; bases with no gene match: 3. The CDR3 runs to 15 residues. The CDR3 coding sequence is TGTGCCAGCAGCTTAGCGGGCGGGAGGGGCTACGAGCAGTACTTC. This codes for CASSLAGGRGYEQYF.

The chain combines TRBV18 with TRBJ2-3, with unresolved D. The V end lost 2 bases, the J end lost 4 bases, and 7 bases lay between the germline ends. The CDR3 runs 13 residues. Per the germline V gene, CDR1 is KGHSH and CDR2 is LQKENI. The CDR3 DNA sequence: TGTGCCAGCTCACCAGGGTATTCAGATACGCAGTATTTT. This translates into CASSPGYSDTQYF. Full variable domain (remainder filled in from reference TRBV18 and TRBJ2-3): NAGVMQNPRHLVRRRGQEARLRCSPMKGHSHVYWYRQLPEEGLKFMVYLQKENIIDESGMPKERFSAEFPKEGPSILRIQQVVRGDSAAYFCASSPGYSDTQYFGPGTRLTVL.

As concerns this clone: An end of the junction does not agree with germline; a read error may underlie this. As DNA, the CDR3 is TGTGCCAGCAGCTCCCGACATAGGAGAGAAAAACTGTTTTTT. Its protein is CASSSRHRREKLFF. The chain links TRBV5-1 to TRBJ1-4; D remains ambiguous. This CDR3 spans 14 amino acids. Germline V gene data show CDR1 as SGHRS and CDR2 as YFSETQ.

The CDR3 here is CASSSSTQGYQETQYF. The CDR3 region has the DNA TGTGCCAGCAGTAGTTCCACACAGGGGTACCAAGAGACCCAGTACTTC. The chain joins TRBV28 to TRBJ2-5; 7 nucleotides line up with TRBD1. Per the germline V gene, CDR1 is MDHEN and CDR2 is SYDVKM. The CDR3 spans 16 residues. V lost 5 bases and J lost 0; bases outside the gene matches: 9.

The chain joins TRBV10-3 to TRBJ1-4; 9 bases line up with TRBD1. Germline lookup yields CDR1 ENHRY and CDR2 SYGVKD. This CDR3 spans 13 amino acids. Losses at the gene ends were 10 bases for V and 8 bases for J; bases not matched to a gene: 8. The CDR3 spells CATMNRGQEKLFF. The DNA for the CDR3 is TGTGCCACCATGAACAGGGGGCAAGAAAAACTGTTTTTT.

This clone is a singleton in its sample. The chain couples TRBV6-6 to TRBJ1-2; 11 bases match TRBD1. There are 15 residues in the CDR3. Germline CDR1 and CDR2: MNHNY and SVGAGI (reference sequence). The trim removed 6 bases at V and 6 bases at J, leaving 9 bases unmatched. DNA of the CDR3: TGTGCCAGCAGGCAACCCCGGGACAGGGGGGATGGCTACACCTTC. Protein: CASRQPRDRGDGYTF.

With regard to this clone: A far larger clone is just one base off, so this is likely a read error. Other DNA sequences from this sample encode an identical CDR3 as well. This chain links TRBV30 with TRBJ2-7; TRBD2 aligns across 13 bases. Germline V gene data show CDR1 as GTSNPN and CDR2 as SVGIG (reference sequence). Trimming took 1 base from V and 2 from J; bases not matched to a gene: 17. CDR3 length: 20 residues. CDR3 coding DNA: TGTGCCTGGAGTGCAGCTGCAGGGTGGGGACTAGCGGGAATAACCTACGAGCAGTACTTC. Residues: CAWSAAAGWGLAGITYEQYF.

This clone was counted a few times. The chain recombines TRBV2 with TRBJ2-7; no firm D call. Trimming shortened V by 1 base and J by 3 bases, and 10 bases separated the two germline ends. In germline, CDR1 is SNHLY, CDR2 FYNNEI. CDR3 length: 14 amino acids. CDR3 sequence (DNA): TGTGCCAGCAGTGAAGGGCCCGTTCTCTACGAGCAGTACTTC. Translating gives CASSEGPVLYEQYF.